The 6 T cell receptor beta chains listed next were all sequenced from one sample in a study of siplizumab effects on memory and regulatory T cells. Sequenced by immunoSEQ multiplex PCR; TCRdb stores in-frame clones only, minus some. The sample has tens of thousands of clones; around nine tenths are singletons. Material for sequencing was Tregs sorted from blood. All receptors derive from a human donor in good health.

The V call is TRBV2, the J call TRBJ1-2; weak D call: TRBD1 (5 bases). CDR1 and CDR2 from the germline V gene are SNHLY and FYNNEI. Trimming stripped 7 bases from V and 5 bases from J, with 17 bases between. The CDR3 consists of 14 residues. The CDR3, as DNA: TGTGCCAGCACCGAAAGGTCAGGGCTGTATGGCTACACCTTC. Encoded protein: CASTERSGLYGYTF.

The chain is built from TRBV5-5 and TRBJ2-7; 7 positions match TRBD1. CDR1 and CDR2 (germline): SGHKS, YYEKEE (reference sequence). After removal of 3 bases from V and 2 bases from J, the junction contained 2 bases not matched to a gene. The CDR3 is made up of 13 amino acids. CDR3 in amino acids: CASSWGTAYEQYF. CDR3 nucleotide sequence: TGTGCCAGCAGCTGGGGGACAGCCTACGAGCAGTACTTC.

The chain has TRBV2 and TRBJ2-7, with D tentatively TRBD1 or TRBD2 (5 bases each). CDR3 length: 13 amino acids. CDR1 SNHLY and CDR2 FYNNEI come from the germline V gene. V lost 5 bases and J 7 bases, leaving 15 bases between the germline ends. The CDR3 nucleotides read TGTGCCAGCAGTCTAACTGGGACGGGAGAGCAGTACTTC. Translating gives CASSLTGTGEQYF.

This chain links TRBV29-1 with TRBJ2-7; perhaps TRBD2 as D (6 bases). Trimming shortened V by 6 bases and J by 1 base, and 16 bases separated the two germline ends. The germline V gene encodes CDR1 SQVTM and CDR2 ANQGSEA. The CDR3 extends over 14 amino acids. As DNA, the CDR3 is TGCAGCGTCCTAGCCGCGGGGCGATCCTACGAGCAGTACTTC. It yields the protein CSVLAAGRSYEQYF.

This chain connects TRBV2 to TRBJ1-4; weak D call: TRBD1 (6 bases). The CDR3 covers 15 residues. V was trimmed by 6 bases and J by 8 bases, leaving 19 bases between them. Per germline, CDR1 SNHLY and CDR2 FYNNEI. As DNA, the CDR3 is TGTGCCAGCAGAGAAATGCCGGGACACGAGGAAAAACTGTTTTTT. Translating it yields CASREMPGHEEKLFF.

V and J are TRBV6-6 and TRBJ1-2, with D possibly TRBD1 on 5 matching bases. Looked up from germline, CDR1 is MNHNY and CDR2 is SVGAGI (reference sequence). This CDR3 has 13 amino acids. V dropped 4 bases and J dropped 4 bases, with 10 bases sitting between them. CDR3 region: CASSSGRGYGYTF. The CDR3 DNA is TGTGCCAGCAGTTCCGGGAGGGGCTATGGCTACACCTTC.